A selection of T cell receptor beta chains follows, all from one sample in a study of early T cells in non-severe SARS-CoV-2 infection. In TCRdb, the 5' RACE reads were re-called with MiXCR into one record per CDR3 protein. The table records tens of thousands of distinct CDR3 sequences, roughly 5.7% of them present only once. Sample: whole blood. The source is an adult who was a healthcare worker with PCR-confirmed SARS-CoV-2 infection or an uninfected control (not recorded which). The CDR3 runs from the conserved cysteine through the conserved F or W. Fields, in order: J gene, D gene, clone size, V gene, CDR3 protein, CDR3 DNA. D genes are given only for firm matches. Expanded clones are given a class, and other clones once, few, many or no size at all.

TRBJ1-2	NA	few	TRBV5-1	CASSRDGSDYGYTF	TGCGCCAGCAGCAGGGACGGATCCGACTATGGCTACACCTTC
TRBJ2-3	NA	many	TRBV7-2	CASSLTIGVIGTDTQYF	TGTGCCAGCAGCTTAACAATAGGGGTCATCGGCACAGATACGCAGTATTTT
TRBJ2-3	NA	NA	TRBV5-1	CASSLNGGSTDTQYF	TGCGCCAGCAGCTTGAACGGCGGGAGCACAGATACGCAGTATTTT
TRBJ2-3	TRBD2	NA	TRBV7-8	CASSSSGRGADTQYF	TGTGCCAGCAGCTCTAGCGGGAGAGGCGCAGATACGCAGTATTTT
TRBJ1-1	TRBD1	many	TRBV28	CASRRQGGTEAFF	TGTGCCAGCAGGCGACAGGGGGGGACTGAAGCTTTCTTT
TRBJ2-5	NA	many	TRBV20-1	CSAGHSPSQYF	TGCAGTGCTGGCCACTCCCCCAGTCAGTACTTC
TRBJ1-1	NA	many	TRBV11-3	CASSLTRRGQAFF	TGTGCCAGCAGCTTAACCCGGCGTGGACAAGCTTTCTTT
TRBJ2-1	NA	many	TRBV7-7	CASSPGRLVGYNEQFF	TGTGCCAGCAGCCCAGGAAGACTAGTTGGCTACAATGAGCAGTTCTTC
TRBJ1-5	NA	many	TRBV7-8	CASSKLGGVPDQPQHF	TGTGCCAGCAGCAAACTGGGAGGGGTCCCCGATCAGCCCCAGCATTTT
TRBJ2-5	NA	many	TRBV27	CASTLGETQYF	TGTGCCAGCACCCTGGGGGAGACCCAGTACTTC